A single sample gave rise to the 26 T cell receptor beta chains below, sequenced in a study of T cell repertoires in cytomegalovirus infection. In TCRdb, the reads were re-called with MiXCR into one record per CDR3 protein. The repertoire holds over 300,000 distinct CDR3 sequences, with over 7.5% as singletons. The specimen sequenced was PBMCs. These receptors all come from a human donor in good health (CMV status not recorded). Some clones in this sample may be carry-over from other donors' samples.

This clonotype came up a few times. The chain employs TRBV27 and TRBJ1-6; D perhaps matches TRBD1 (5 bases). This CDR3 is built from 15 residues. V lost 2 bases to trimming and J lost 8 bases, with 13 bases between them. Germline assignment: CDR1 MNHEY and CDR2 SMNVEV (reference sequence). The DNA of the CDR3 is TGTGCCAGCAGTTTAGTGCAGGGAAGGTATTCACCCCTCCACTTT. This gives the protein CASSLVQGRYSPLHF.

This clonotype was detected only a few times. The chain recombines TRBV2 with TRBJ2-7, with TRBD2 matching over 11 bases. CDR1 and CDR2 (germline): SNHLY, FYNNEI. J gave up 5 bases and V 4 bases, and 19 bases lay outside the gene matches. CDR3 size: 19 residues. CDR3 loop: CASSGRAEFTSGRSDEQYF. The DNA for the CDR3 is TGTGCCAGCAGTGGCCGGGCGGAGTTCACTAGCGGGAGATCCGACGAGCAGTACTTC.

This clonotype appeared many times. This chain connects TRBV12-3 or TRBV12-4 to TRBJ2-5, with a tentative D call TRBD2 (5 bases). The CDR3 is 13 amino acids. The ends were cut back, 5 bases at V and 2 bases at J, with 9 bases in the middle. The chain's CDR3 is CASSPTGQETQYF. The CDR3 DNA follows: TGTGCCAGCAGTCCTACGGGACAAGAGACCCAGTACTTC.

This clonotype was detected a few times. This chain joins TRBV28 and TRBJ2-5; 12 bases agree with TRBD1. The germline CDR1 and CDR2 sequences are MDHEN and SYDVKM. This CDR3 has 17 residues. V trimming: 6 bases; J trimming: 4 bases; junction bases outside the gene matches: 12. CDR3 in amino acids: CASSARGQGASRETQYF. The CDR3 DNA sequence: TGTGCCAGCAGCGCACGGGGACAGGGGGCGTCAAGAGAGACCCAGTACTTC.

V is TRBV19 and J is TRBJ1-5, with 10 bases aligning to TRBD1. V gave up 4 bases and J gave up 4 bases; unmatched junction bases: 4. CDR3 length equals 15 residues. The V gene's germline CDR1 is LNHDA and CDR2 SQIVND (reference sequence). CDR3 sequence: CASSTGQGWNQPQHF. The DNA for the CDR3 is TGTGCCAGTAGTACGGGACAGGGGTGGAATCAGCCCCAGCATTTT.

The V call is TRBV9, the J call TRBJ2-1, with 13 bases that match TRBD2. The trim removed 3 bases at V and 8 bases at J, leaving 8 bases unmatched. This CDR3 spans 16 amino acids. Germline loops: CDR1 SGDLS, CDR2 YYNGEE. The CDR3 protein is CASSESLAGGPYEQFF. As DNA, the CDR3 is TGTGCCAGCAGCGAATCACTAGCGGGGGGGCCGTATGAGCAGTTCTTC.

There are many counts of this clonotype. CDR3: CASSRAGGDTGELFF. The CDR3 DNA reads TGTGCCAGCAGTCGAGCGGGAGGGGACACCGGGGAGCTGTTTTTT. The V call is TRBV7-3, the J call TRBJ2-2; 10 positions match TRBD2. V lost 6 bases, J lost 3 bases, and 4 bases stayed unmatched. Germline CDR1 and CDR2: SGHTA and FQGTGA. The CDR3 length is 15 residues.

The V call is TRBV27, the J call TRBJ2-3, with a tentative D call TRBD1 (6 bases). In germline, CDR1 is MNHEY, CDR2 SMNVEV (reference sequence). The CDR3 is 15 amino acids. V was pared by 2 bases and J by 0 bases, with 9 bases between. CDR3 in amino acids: CASSLGTTSTDTQYF. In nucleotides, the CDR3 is TGTGCCAGCAGTTTAGGGACAACCAGCACAGATACGCAGTATTTT.

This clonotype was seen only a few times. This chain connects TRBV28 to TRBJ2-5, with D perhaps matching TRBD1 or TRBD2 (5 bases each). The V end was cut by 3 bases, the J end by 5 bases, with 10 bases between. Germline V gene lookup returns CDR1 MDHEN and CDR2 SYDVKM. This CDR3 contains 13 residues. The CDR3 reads CASSFRGRETQYF. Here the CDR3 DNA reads TGTGCCAGCAGTTTCCGGGGCCGCGAGACCCAGTACTTC. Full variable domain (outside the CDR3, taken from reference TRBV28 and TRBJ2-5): DVKVTQSSRYLVKRTGEKVFLECVQDMDHENMFWYRQDPGLGLRLIYFSYDVKMKEKGDIPEGYSVSREKKERFSLILESASTNQTSMYLCASSFRGRETQYFGPGTRLLVL.

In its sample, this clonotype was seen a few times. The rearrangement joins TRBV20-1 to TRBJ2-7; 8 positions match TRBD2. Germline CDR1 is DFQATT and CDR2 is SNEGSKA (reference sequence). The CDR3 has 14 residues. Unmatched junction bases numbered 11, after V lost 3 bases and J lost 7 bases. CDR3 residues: CSASRLAGPLEQYF. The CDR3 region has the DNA TGCAGTGCTAGCAGGCTAGCGGGCCCTTTGGAGCAGTACTTC.

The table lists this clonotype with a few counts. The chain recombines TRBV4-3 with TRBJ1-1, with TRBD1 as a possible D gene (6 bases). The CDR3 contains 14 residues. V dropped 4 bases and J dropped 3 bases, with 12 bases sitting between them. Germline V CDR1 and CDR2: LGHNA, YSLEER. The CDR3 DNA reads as TGCGCCAGCAGCCCTCGGCCAGGGGACACTGAAGCTTTCTTT. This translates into CASSPRPGDTEAFF.

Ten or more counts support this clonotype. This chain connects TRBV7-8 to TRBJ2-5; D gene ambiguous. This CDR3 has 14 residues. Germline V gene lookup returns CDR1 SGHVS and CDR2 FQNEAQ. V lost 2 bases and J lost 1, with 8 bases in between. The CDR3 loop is CASSLSPSQETQYF. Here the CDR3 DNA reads TGTGCCAGCAGCTTATCTCCTAGCCAAGAGACCCAGTACTTC.

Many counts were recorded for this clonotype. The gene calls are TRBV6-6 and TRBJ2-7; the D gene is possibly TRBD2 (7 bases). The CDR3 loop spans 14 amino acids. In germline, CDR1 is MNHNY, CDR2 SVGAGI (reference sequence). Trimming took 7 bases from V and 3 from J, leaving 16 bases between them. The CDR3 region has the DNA TGTGCCAGCAAAGGGGGAGGGTGGGGCTACGAGCAGTACTTC. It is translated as CASKGGGWGYEQYF.

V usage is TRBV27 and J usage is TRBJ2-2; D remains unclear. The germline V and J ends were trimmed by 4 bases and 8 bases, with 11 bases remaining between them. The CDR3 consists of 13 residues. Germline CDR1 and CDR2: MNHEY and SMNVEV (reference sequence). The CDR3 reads CASSWVPSGELFF. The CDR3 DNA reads TGTGCCAGCAGTTGGGTACCGTCTGGGGAGCTGTTTTTT.

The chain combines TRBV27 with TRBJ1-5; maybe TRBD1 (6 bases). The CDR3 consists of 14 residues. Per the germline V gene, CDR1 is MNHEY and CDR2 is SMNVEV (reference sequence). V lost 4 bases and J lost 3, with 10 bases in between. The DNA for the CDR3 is TGTGCCAGCAGTTCCGACAGGCACAATCAGCCCCAGCATTTT. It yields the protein CASSSDRHNQPQHF.

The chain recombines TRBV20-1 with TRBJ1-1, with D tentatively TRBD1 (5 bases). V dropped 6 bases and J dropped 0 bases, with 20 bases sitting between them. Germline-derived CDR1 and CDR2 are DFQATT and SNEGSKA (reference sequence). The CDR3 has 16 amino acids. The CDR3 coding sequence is TGCAGTGCCCAGAAAGAATGGGGGGATATGAACACTGAAGCTTTCTTT. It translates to CSAQKEWGDMNTEAFF.

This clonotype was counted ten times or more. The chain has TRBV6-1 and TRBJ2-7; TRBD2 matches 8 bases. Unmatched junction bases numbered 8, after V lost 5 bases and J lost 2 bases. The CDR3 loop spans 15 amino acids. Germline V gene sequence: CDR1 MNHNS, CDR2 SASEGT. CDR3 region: CASSNQGAGAYEQYF. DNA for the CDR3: TGTGCCAGCAGTAACCAAGGAGCGGGAGCCTACGAGCAGTACTTC.

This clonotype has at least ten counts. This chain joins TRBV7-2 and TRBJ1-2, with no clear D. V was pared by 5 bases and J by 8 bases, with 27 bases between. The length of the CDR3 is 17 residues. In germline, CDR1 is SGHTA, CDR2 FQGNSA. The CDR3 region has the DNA TGTGCCAGCAGCCAAAGCTTGCGGACGACGGAGACCCGGGGCTACACCTTC. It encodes CASSQSLRTTETRGYTF.

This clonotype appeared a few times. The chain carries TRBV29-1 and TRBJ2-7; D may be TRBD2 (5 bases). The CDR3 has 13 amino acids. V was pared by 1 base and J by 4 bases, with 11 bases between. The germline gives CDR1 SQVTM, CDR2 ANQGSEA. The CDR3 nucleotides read TGCAGCGTTGAAGTAGGGAGAAATTACGAGCAGTACTTC. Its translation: CSVEVGRNYEQYF.

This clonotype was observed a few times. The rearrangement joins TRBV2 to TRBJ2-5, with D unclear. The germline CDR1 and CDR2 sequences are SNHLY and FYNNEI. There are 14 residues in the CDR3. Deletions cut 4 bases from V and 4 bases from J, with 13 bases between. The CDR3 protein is CASSGDFIGETQYF. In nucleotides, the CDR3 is TGTGCCAGCAGTGGAGACTTTATAGGAGAGACCCAGTACTTC.

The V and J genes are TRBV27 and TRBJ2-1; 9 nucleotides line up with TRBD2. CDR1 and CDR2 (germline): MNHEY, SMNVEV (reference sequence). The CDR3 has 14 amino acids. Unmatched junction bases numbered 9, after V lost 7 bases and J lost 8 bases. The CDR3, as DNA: TGTGCCAGCAAGGGGGCGGGAGGGTTGGATGAGCAGTTCTTC. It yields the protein CASKGAGGLDEQFF.

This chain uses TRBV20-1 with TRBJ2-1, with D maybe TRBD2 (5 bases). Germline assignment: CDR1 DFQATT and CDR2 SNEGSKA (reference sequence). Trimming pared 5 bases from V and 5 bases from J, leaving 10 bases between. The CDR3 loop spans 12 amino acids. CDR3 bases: TGCAGTGCTCCCGGGGTTAACAATGAGCAGTTCTTC. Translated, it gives CSAPGVNNEQFF.

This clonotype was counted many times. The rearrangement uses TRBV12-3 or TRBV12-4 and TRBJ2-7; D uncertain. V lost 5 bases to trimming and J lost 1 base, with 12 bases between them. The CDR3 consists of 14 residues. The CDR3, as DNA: TGTGCCAGCAGTCTTTCAGCAATTTCCTACGAGCAGTACTTC. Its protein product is CASSLSAISYEQYF.

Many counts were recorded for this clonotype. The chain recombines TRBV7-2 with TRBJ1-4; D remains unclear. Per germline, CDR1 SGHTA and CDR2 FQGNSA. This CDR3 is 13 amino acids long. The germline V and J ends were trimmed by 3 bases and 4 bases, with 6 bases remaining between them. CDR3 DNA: TGTGCCAGCAGCTTTCGTCGTAATGAAAAACTGTTTTTT. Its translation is CASSFRRNEKLFF. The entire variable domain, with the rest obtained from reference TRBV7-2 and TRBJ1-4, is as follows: GAGVSQSPSNKVTEKGKDVELRCDPISGHTALYWYRQSLGQGLEFLIYFQGNSAPDKSGLPSDRFSAERTGGSVSTLTIQRTQQEDSAVYLCASSFRRNEKLFFGSGTQLSVL.

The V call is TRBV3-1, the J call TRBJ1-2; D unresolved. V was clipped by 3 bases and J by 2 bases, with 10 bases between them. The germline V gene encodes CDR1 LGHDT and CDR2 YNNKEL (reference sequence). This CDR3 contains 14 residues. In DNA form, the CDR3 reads TGTGCCAGCAGCCAGAGGACCGAGAACTATGGCTACACCTTC. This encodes CASSQRTENYGYTF.

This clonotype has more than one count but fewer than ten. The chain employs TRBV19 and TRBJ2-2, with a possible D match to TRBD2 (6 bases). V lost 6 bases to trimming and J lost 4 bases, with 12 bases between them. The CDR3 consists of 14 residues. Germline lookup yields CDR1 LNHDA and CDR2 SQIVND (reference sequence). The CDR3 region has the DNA TGTGCCAGTAGACCGGGAGCCCTCACCGGGGAGCTGTTTTTT. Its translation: CASRPGALTGELFF.